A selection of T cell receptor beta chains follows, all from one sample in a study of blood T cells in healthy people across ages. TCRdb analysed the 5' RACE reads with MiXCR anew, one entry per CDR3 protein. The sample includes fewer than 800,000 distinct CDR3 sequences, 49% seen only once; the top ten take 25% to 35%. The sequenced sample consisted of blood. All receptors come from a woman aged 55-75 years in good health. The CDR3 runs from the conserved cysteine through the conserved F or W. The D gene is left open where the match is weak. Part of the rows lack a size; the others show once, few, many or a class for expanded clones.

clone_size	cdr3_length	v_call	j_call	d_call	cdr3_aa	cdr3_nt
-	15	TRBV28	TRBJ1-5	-	CASSKDYRSNQPQHF	TGTGCCAGCAGCAAGGACTACAGGAGCAATCAGCCCCAGCATTTT
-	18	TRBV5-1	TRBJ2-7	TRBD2	CASSLGVTSGSIAYEQYF	TGCGCCAGCAGCTTGGGTGTGACTAGCGGGTCCATCGCCTACGAGCAGTACTTC
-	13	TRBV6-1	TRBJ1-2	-	CATQGLALGGYTF	TGTGCCACCCAAGGACTGGCCTTAGGTGGCTACACCTTC
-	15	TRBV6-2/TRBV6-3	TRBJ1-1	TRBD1	CASSSGQAANTEAFF	TGTGCCAGCAGTTCTGGACAGGCAGCGAACACTGAAGCTTTCTTT
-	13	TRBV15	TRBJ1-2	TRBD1	CATSRGTGGGYTF	TGTGCCACCAGCAGGGGGACAGGAGGAGGCTACACCTTC
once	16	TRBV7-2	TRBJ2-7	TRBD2	CASSRPTSGRVYEQYF	TGTGCCAGCAGCCGGCCGACTAGCGGGAGAGTCTATGAGCAGTACTTC
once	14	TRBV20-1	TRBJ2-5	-	CSATTGYLRVTQYF	TGCAGTGCTACCACAGGGTACTTGAGGGTGACCCAGTACTTC
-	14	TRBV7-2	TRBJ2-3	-	CASSYPGRLDTQYF	TGTGCCAGCAGCTACCCAGGACGCTTAGATACGCAGTATTTT
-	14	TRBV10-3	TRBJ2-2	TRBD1	CAIGTGGLTGELFF	TGTGCCATCGGGACAGGGGGTCTCACCGGGGAGCTGTTTTTT
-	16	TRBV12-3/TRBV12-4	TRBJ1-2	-	CASSLRQTEGNYGYTF	TGTGCCAGCAGTTTACGCCAGACGGAGGGTAACTATGGCTACACCTTC
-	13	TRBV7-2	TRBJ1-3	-	CASSAGTGNTIYF	TGTGCCAGCAGCGCCGGGACTGGAAACACCATATATTTT
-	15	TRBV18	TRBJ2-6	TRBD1	CASSPGQAGANVLTF	TGTGCCAGCTCACCGGGACAGGCTGGGGCCAACGTCCTGACTTTC
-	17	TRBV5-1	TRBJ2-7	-	CASSLAVSQGRTYEQYF	TGCGCCAGCAGCTTGGCGGTGTCACAGGGGAGGACCTACGAGCAGTACTTC
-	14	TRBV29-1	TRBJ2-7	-	CSVEDRPAGYEQYF	TGCAGCGTTGAAGATCGGCCAGCGGGCTACGAGCAGTACTTC
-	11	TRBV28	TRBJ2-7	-	CASQEGYEQYF	TGTGCCAGCCAGGAAGGCTACGAGCAGTACTTC
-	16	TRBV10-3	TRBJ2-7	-	CAIRPSAASSYNEQYF	TGTGCCATCAGGCCTAGCGCCGCGAGCTCCTACAATGAGCAGTACTTC
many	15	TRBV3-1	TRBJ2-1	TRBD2	CASSQGGTSGRLQFF	TGTGCCAGCAGCCAAGGGGGGACTAGCGGGAGGTTACAGTTCTTC
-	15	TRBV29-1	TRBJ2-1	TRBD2	CSVHSLAGRYNEQFF	TGCAGCGTGCATTCACTAGCGGGACGCTACAATGAGCAGTTCTTC
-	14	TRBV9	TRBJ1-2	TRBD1	CASSVSRDSYGYTF	TGTGCCAGCAGCGTCTCCCGGGACAGCTATGGCTACACCTTC
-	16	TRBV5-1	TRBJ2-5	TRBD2	CASSLPRGLGVDEQYF	TGCGCCAGCAGCTTGCCTCGCGGACTAGGAGTCGATGAGCAGTACTTC
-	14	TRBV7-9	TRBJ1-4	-	CTSSLWDVGEKLFF	TGTACCAGCAGCTTATGGGACGTTGGAGAAAAACTGTTTTTT
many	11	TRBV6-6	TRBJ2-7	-	CASSPPGEQYF	TGTGCCAGCAGTCCTCCGGGTGAGCAGTACTTC
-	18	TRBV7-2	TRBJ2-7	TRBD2	CASSAWTSGRTEGYEQYF	TGTGCCAGCAGCGCATGGACTAGCGGGAGGACGGAAGGTTACGAGCAGTACTTC
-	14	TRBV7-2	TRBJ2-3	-	CASSLSDRTDMQYF	TGTGCCAGCAGCTTATCTGATCGAACAGATATGCAGTATTTT
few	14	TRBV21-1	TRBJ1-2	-	CASSSAGTPKGYTF	TGTGCCAGCAGCTCCGCCGGGACGCCGAAGGGCTACACCTTC
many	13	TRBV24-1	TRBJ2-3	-	CATSPSVADTQYF	TGTGCCACCAGTCCTAGCGTGGCAGATACGCAGTATTTT
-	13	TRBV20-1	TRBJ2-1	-	CSARQGQYNEQFF	TGCAGTGCTAGGCAGGGCCAATACAATGAGCAGTTCTTC
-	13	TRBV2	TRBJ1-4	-	CASAGTENEKLFF	TGTGCCAGCGCCGGGACGGAAAATGAAAAACTGTTTTTT
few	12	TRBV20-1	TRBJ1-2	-	CSARDNRYGYTF	TGCAGTGCTAGAGATAACCGCTATGGCTACACCTTC
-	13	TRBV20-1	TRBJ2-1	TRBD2	CSAILPERETQFF	TGCAGTGCTATTCTTCCGGAGCGGGAGACTCAGTTCTTC
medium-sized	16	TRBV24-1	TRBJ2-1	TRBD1	CATSDLPTDRGNEQFF	TGTGCCACCAGTGATTTGCCCACCGACAGGGGGAATGAGCAGTTCTTC
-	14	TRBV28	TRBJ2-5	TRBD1	CASRPGQGSETQYF	TGTGCCAGCAGGCCAGGACAGGGGTCGGAGACCCAGTACTTC
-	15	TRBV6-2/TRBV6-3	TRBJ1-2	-	CASSSTGGDNYGYTF	TGTGCCAGCAGTTCTACCGGAGGGGATAACTATGGCTACACCTTC
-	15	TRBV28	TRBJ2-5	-	CASSPPSDSRETQYF	TGTGCCAGCAGCCCACCTTCGGATAGTAGGGAGACCCAGTACTTC
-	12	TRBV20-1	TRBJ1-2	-	CSASSTGYGYTF	TGCAGTGCTAGTAGTACAGGCTATGGCTACACCTTC
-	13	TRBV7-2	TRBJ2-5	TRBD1	CASSRDRVETQYF	TGTGCCAGCAGTCGGGACAGGGTGGAGACCCAGTACTTC
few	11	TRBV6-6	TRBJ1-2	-	CASKRDYGYTF	TGTGCCAGCAAAAGGGACTATGGCTACACCTTC
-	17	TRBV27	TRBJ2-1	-	CASSLYLGLLSYNEQFF	TGTGCCAGCAGTTTATACTTAGGGTTATTGTCCTACAATGAGCAGTTCTTC
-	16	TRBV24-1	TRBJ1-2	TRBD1	CATSDQGQGKGDGYTF	TGTGCCACCAGTGATCAAGGACAGGGGAAGGGGGATGGCTACACCTTC
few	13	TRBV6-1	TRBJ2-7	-	CASGGVRSYEQYF	TGTGCCAGCGGCGGGGTCCGCTCCTACGAGCAGTACTTC
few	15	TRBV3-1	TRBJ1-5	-	CASSLDGSSNQPQHF	TGTGCCAGCAGCCTGGACGGCAGTAGCAATCAGCCCCAGCATTTT
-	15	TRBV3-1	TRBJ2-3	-	CASSRRGPRTDTQYF	TGTGCCAGCAGCCGGCGGGGGCCTCGCACAGATACGCAGTATTTT